The 5 T cell receptor beta chains below come from one sample, sequenced in a study of T cell responses to AZD1222 COVID-19 vaccine. Produced via immunoSEQ multiplex PCR; TCRdb's table is partial and in-frame only. The sample includes approximately 120,000 clones, 80% to 95% of them seen just once. The input for sequencing was peripheral blood, taken on day 0 of AZD1222 vaccination. Source of these receptors: an adult in good health.

The rearrangement links TRBV11-2 to TRBJ2-7; 11 bases are a match to TRBD2. The V gene's germline CDR1 is SGHAT and CDR2 FQNNGV. This CDR3 contains 15 residues. Unmatched junction bases numbered 9, after V lost 5 bases and J lost 6 bases. The CDR3 reads CASSPTTSGRGEQYF. The DNA of the CDR3 is TGTGCCAGCAGCCCCACAACTAGCGGGAGAGGCGAGCAGTACTTC.

CDR3 DNA sequence: TGTGCCATCAGTGTGGACAGGGGGAAAGCTTTCTTT. Translating gives CAISVDRGKAFF. This chain links TRBV10-3 with TRBJ1-1, with TRBD1 identical over 10 bases. CDR1 is ENHRY, CDR2 SYGVKD, per germline. This CDR3 is built from 12 residues. Trimming cost V 4 bases and J 9 bases; bases outside gene matches: 2.

The J gene is TRBJ2-7, the V gene TRBV18; 7 bases are a match to TRBD1. This CDR3 contains 16 residues. Germline CDR1 KGHSH, CDR2 LQKENI. V gave up 3 bases and J gave up 6 bases; unmatched junction bases: 14. CDR3 DNA: TGTGCCAGCTCACCTTTAATCTTACAGGGGTTGGGCGAGCAGTACTTC. Its translation is CASSPLILQGLGEQYF. The whole variable domain, remainder taken from reference TRBV18 and TRBJ2-7, is NAGVMQNPRHLVRRRGQEARLRCSPMKGHSHVYWYRQLPEEGLKFMVYLQKENIIDESGMPKERFSAEFPKEGPSILRIQQVVRGDSAAYFCASSPLILQGLGEQYFGPGTRLTVT.

This chain links TRBV6-5 with TRBJ1-1; 7 nucleotides agree with TRBD1. V lost 2 bases, J lost 8 bases, and 5 bases stayed unmatched. The CDR3 covers 13 residues. The germline V gene has CDR1 MNHEY and CDR2 SVGAGI. DNA for the CDR3: TGTGCCAGCAGTTACGACATGACAGGGGAAGCTTTCTTT. It codes for CASSYDMTGEAFF.

This sequence joins TRBV4-2 and TRBJ2-7; D is possibly TRBD2 (6 bases). V shed 4 bases and J shed 1 base, with 14 bases lying between them. The CDR3 runs to 15 residues. CDR1 is LGHNA and CDR2 is YNFKEQ in the germline V gene. The CDR3 protein is CASSRGIPRSYEQYF. The CDR3 bases are TGTGCCAGCAGCCGCGGGATCCCGAGATCCTACGAGCAGTACTTC.